These 26 T cell receptor beta chains were all obtained from the same sample, sequenced in a study of T cells expressing NK-cell markers. TCRdb re-called the 5' RACE reads; one entry per CDR3 protein, DNA not given. Listed are roughly 180,000 distinct CDR3 sequences; roughly 20% falls within the top ten. Sequencing used blood T cells: a sorted CD56 or NKG2C T cell subset, CD4+ or CD8+ T cells, or bulk PBMC T cells (not recorded which). Receptors were obtained from a woman between 18 and 70 years old in good health.

This chain connects TRBV7-3 to TRBJ2-3; TCRdb's D call, TRBD1, is unchecked because there is no DNA. CDR1 SGHTA and CDR2 FQGTGA come from the germline V gene. This CDR3 is 15 amino acids long. CDR3 loop: CASSPQGGFTDTQYF.

The J gene is TRBJ2-7, the V gene TRBV7-9; TCRdb gives TRBD1 as the D gene, but with no DNA this cannot be confirmed. The CDR3 covers 15 residues. Germline CDR1 reads SEHNR; CDR2 reads FQNEAQ (reference sequence). CDR3 protein: CASSPAGGLRYEQYF.

The V call is TRBV10-3, the J call TRBJ2-5. CDR1 is ENHRY and CDR2 is SYGVKD in the germline V gene. CDR3 length equals 14 residues. The CDR3 reads CAISERTAEETQYF.

CDR3 region: CASSPPEAYEQYF. This chain uses TRBV5-1 with TRBJ2-7; TCRdb picks TRBD1, but there is no DNA to check that call. Per the germline V gene, CDR1 is SGHRS and CDR2 is YFSETQ. The CDR3 runs 13 residues.

The chain combines TRBV2 with TRBJ1-5; the D call of TRBD1 rests on TCRdb alone, since no DNA is present to check it. Per germline, CDR1 SNHLY and CDR2 FYNNEI. The CDR3 loop spans 13 amino acids. Here the CDR3 reads CASTRGWNQPQHF.

The chain links TRBV4-2 to TRBJ1-1. Germline lookup yields CDR1 LGHNA and CDR2 YNFKEQ. The CDR3 runs to 14 residues. CDR3 in amino acids: CASSPRRTNTEAFF.

The chain is built from TRBV5-1 and TRBJ1-1; TCRdb's assignment of TRBD1 cannot be checked, as there is no DNA. The length of the CDR3 is 16 residues. The germline V gene has CDR1 SGHRS and CDR2 YFSETQ. CDR3 amino acids: CASTNSDRVGTTEAFF.

The rearrangement uses TRBV5-8 and TRBJ1-6; TCRdb's D call, TRBD1, is unchecked because there is no DNA. Germline values: CDR1 SGHTS, CDR2 YDEGEE. The CDR3 covers 14 residues. Here the CDR3 reads CASTWDRGRSPLHF. Variable domain in full (rest from reference TRBV5-8 and TRBJ1-6): EAGVTQSPTHLIKTRGQQATLRCSPISGHTSVYWYQQALGLGLQFLLWYDEGEERNRGNFPPRFSGRQFPNYSSELNVNALELEDSALYLCASTWDRGRSPLHFGNGTRLTVT.

The CDR3 protein is CASSLVLWSGGAKETQYF. V gene TRBV5-1 combines with J gene TRBJ2-5; TCRdb indicates TRBD2, and absent DNA this call remains unverified. The CDR3 consists of 18 residues. Germline CDR1 and CDR2: SGHRS and YFSETQ.

V gene TRBV11-2 combines with J gene TRBJ2-1; without DNA, the TCRdb call of TRBD1 cannot be checked. CDR3 size: 16 residues. The V gene's germline CDR1 is SGHAT and CDR2 FQNNGV. The CDR3 loop is CASSLLPGQGVNEQFF.

The chain recombines TRBV2 with TRBJ2-5; TCRdb calls TRBD1, which cannot be checked without DNA. The CDR3 length is 14 residues. Germline V gene sequence: CDR1 SNHLY, CDR2 FYNNEI. CDR3: CANDRDAAQETQYF.

This rearrangement joins TRBV28 to TRBJ2-7; TCRdb's assignment of TRBD1 cannot be checked, as there is no DNA. The V gene's germline CDR1 is MDHEN and CDR2 SYDVKM. The CDR3 loop spans 11 amino acids. CDR3 amino acids: CASSPGRGRYF.

The genes are TRBV7-8 and TRBJ2-7; TCRdb's D call of TRBD2 is untestable without DNA. In germline, CDR1 is SGHVS, CDR2 FQNEAQ. The length of the CDR3 is 13 residues. The CDR3: CASSSRFGGEQYF.

The chain couples TRBV20-1 to TRBJ1-4. This CDR3 is built from 11 residues. CDR1 is DFQATT and CDR2 is SNEGSKA in the germline V gene (reference sequence). CDR3 sequence: CSASSGEKLFF.

The chain employs TRBV4-2 and TRBJ2-3; absent DNA, TCRdb's TRBD1 call cannot be checked. The germline gives CDR1 LGHNA, CDR2 YNFKEQ. The CDR3 sequence is 15 residues long. CDR3 protein: CASSQAAVDTDTQYF.

V usage is TRBV20-1 and J usage is TRBJ2-3; TCRdb outputs TRBD2, but without DNA this stays unchecked. This CDR3 has 12 residues. The germline gives CDR1 DFQATT, CDR2 SNEGSKA (reference sequence). The CDR3 here is CSAGEGLFTQYF.

The genes are TRBV12-3 or TRBV12-4 and TRBJ1-5. CDR3 length: 15 residues. CDR3 protein: CASSYFSINNQPQHF.

The CDR3 sequence: CASSAGRSNYGYTF. The chain carries TRBV2 and TRBJ1-2. The CDR3 is 14 residues long. Germline CDR1 and CDR2: SNHLY and FYNNEI.

The gene calls are TRBV18 and TRBJ2-4. This CDR3 has 15 amino acids. Germline values: CDR1 KGHSH, CDR2 LQKENI. The chain's CDR3 is CASSLVAVAKNIQYF.

This chain links TRBV20-1 with TRBJ2-7; TCRdb gives TRBD1 as the D gene, but with no DNA this cannot be confirmed. This CDR3 contains 15 residues. Germline CDR1 DFQATT, CDR2 SNEGSKA (reference sequence). The CDR3 region is CSVQGKVVGRYEQYF.

The V call is TRBV5-1, the J call TRBJ2-1; no DNA is available, so the TRBD1 call from TCRdb remains unchecked. In germline, CDR1 is SGHRS, CDR2 YFSETQ. The CDR3 is 15 residues long. Here the CDR3 reads CASSWGQGAGNEQFF.

This chain connects TRBV6-1 to TRBJ1-2; TCRdb indicates TRBD1, and absent DNA this call remains unverified. CDR3 length: 17 residues. Germline-derived CDR1 and CDR2 are MNHNS and SASEGT. The CDR3 protein is CASRSTGTGASNYGYTF.

The V gene is TRBV5-1, the J gene TRBJ2-5. This CDR3 is built from 15 residues. CDR1 is SGHRS, CDR2 YFSETQ, per germline. CDR3 sequence: CASSGGSKAQETQYF. The full variable domain, rest sourced from reference TRBV5-1 and TRBJ2-5, is KAGVTQTPRYLIKTRGQQVTLSCSPISGHRSVSWYQQTPGQGLQFLFEYFSETQRNKGNFPGRFSGRQFSNSRSEMNVSTLELGDSALYLCASSGGSKAQETQYFGPGTRLLVL.

The genes are TRBV20-1 and TRBJ2-7; TCRdb reports TRBD2, a call that lacks DNA to check it against. Germline V gene lookup returns CDR1 DFQATT and CDR2 SNEGSKA (reference sequence). CDR3 size: 13 residues. This chain's CDR3 is CSAPDYLSYEQYF.

The rearrangement uses TRBV28 and TRBJ2-7; absent DNA, TCRdb's TRBD2 call cannot be checked. Germline V gene sequence: CDR1 MDHEN, CDR2 SYDVKM. CDR3 length: 13 amino acids. CDR3 loop: CASSLIGRGEQYF.

The rearrangement uses TRBV7-3 and TRBJ1-1; there is no DNA to check the TCRdb D call of TRBD1. Germline assignment: CDR1 SGHTA and CDR2 FQGTGA. The CDR3 sequence is 16 residues long. The CDR3 protein is CASSVSGTGGQGEAFF.